This T cell receptor (beta chain) was recovered during a study of OX40 agonist ivuxolimab in advanced cancers. Broader study findings: Some nonresponders likewise displayed low normalized T-cell clonal expansion.

The data were produced by immunoSEQ multiplex PCR, yet TCRdb's version contains in-frame clones alone and is incomplete. This sample has around 64,000 clones, with approximately 88% found just once. On cycle 4 day 1 and cycle 7 day 1, as well as at baseline, blood was sampled. This clone turned up a few times. No antigen is known for it. Germline assignment: CDR1 MGHDK and CDR2 SYGVNS. This CDR3 is 16 amino acids long. J gave up 4 bases and V 3 bases, and 3 bases lay outside the gene matches. The TCR originated in an adult with an advanced solid tumor such as melanoma, head and neck, liver or kidney cancer. The material was CD4+ or CD8+ T cells sorted from blood, obtained in a trial of the OX40 agonist ivuxolimab. This chain joins TRBV25-1 and TRBJ2-2; TRBD1 matches 12 bases. The CDR3 DNA reads TGTGCCAGCAGTGATCCGGGACAGGGGGCCACCGGGGAGCTGTTTTTT. It codes for CASSDPGQGATGELFF.